The T cell receptor (beta chain) described here comes from a study of tumor-infiltrating lymphocytes in localized non-small cell lung cancer. Study at large: Some samples were collected after neoadjuvant chemotherapy; smokers, never-smokers and several histologies were included.

The study, taken as a whole, reports: Recurrence-free survival showed no association with tumor T-cell fraction.

This clone is medium-sized within its sample. The antigen remains undetermined. The CDR3 consists of 16 residues. V dropped 3 bases and J dropped 6; count of bases not matched to a gene: 4. Germline assignment: CDR1 ENHRY and CDR2 SYGVKD. Using immunoSEQ multiplex PCR, the repertoire was profiled, and TCRdb retains in-frame clones only, with some absent. The sample includes about 15,000 clones, roughly 72% of them seen just once. This TCR was recovered from a human donor with non-small cell lung cancer. This rearrangement joins TRBV10-3 to TRBJ2-2, with 13 bases fitting TRBD2. The sequencing sample was made of lung tumor tissue. CDR3: CAISEPTSGRPGELFF. Here the CDR3 DNA reads TGTGCCATCAGTGAACCGACTAGCGGGAGGCCCGGGGAGCTGTTTTTT.